The 28 T cell receptor beta chains below were found in one sample sequenced in a study of blood T cell repertoires in COVID-19 (dated by TCRdb to the early 2020s). The receptor library was made with the immunoSEQ multiplex PCR assay. This immuneACCESS table, as held by TCRdb, lists in-frame sequences with V and J called but not all clones. Of the missing ones, under half trace to an unresolved V gene in checked studies; the others have no known cause. The sample table holds about 480,000 clones, of which about 89% were seen once. Together, the top ten hold under 8.5% of the sample. What was sequenced was peripheral blood. These receptors originate from a woman between 50 and 59 years old with COVID-19, enrolled during active disease.

The chain couples TRBV11-2 to TRBJ1-1; no firm D call. The CDR3 consists of 15 residues. CDR1 is SGHAT and CDR2 is FQNNGV in the germline V gene. Trimming removed 1 base from V and 2 bases from J, with 11 bases in between. CDR3 in amino acids: CASSLGLGPNTEAFF. The CDR3 bases are TGTGCCAGCAGCTTAGGTCTCGGTCCTAACACTGAAGCTTTCTTT.

V gene TRBV29-1 combines with J gene TRBJ2-3, with 7 bases that match TRBD1. Trimming at V came to 5 bases and at J to 5 bases, leaving 7 bases not matched to a gene. The germline CDR1 and CDR2 sequences are SQVTM and ANQGSEA. The CDR3 extends over 13 amino acids. CDR3 in amino acids: CSVRETGEDTQYF. DNA for the CDR3: TGCAGCGTTCGGGAAACAGGGGAAGATACGCAGTATTTT.

The chain links TRBV27 to TRBJ2-6; D is ambiguous. Germline V gene lookup returns CDR1 MNHEY and CDR2 SMNVEV (reference sequence). CDR3 length equals 15 residues. Trimming took 2 bases from V and 0 from J, leaving 5 bases between them. The CDR3 loop reads CASSLQVSGANVLTF. CDR3 DNA: TGTGCCAGCAGTTTACAGGTCTCTGGGGCCAACGTCCTGACTTTC.

The chain links TRBV27 to TRBJ2-1; the match to TRBD2 covers 13 bases. The V gene end was trimmed by 4 bases and the J gene end by 10 bases; junction bases not matched to a gene: 10. CDR3 length equals 16 residues. Germline V gene lookup returns CDR1 MNHEY and CDR2 SMNVEV (reference sequence). The CDR3 is CASSWTSGGAGTEQFF. CDR3 DNA sequence: TGTGCCAGCAGTTGGACTAGCGGGGGAGCCGGAACGGAGCAGTTCTTC.

A remark on this clone: Relative to the germline gene, one junction end is altered; a read error may explain this. The chain recombines TRBV6-6 with TRBJ2-4; 7 nucleotides align to TRBD1. The CDR3 sequence is 12 residues long. Germline-derived CDR1 and CDR2 are MNHNY and SVGAGI (reference sequence). CDR3 sequence reads: CASSYSRDSVWF. In DNA, the CDR3 is TGTGCCAGCAGTTACTCACGGGACAGCGTTTGGTTC.

The genes are TRBV7-6 and TRBJ1-6, with a tentative D call TRBD1 (5 bases). Germline CDR1 and CDR2: SGHVS and FNYEAQ. V was clipped by 2 bases and J by 5 bases, with 10 bases between them. The CDR3 contains 15 residues. The CDR3 DNA follows: TGTGCCAGCAGCTTAAGGGGCGGGGATAATTCACCCCTCCACTTT. Protein: CASSLRGGDNSPLHF. The full variable domain, completed using reference TRBV7-6 and TRBJ1-6, is GAGVSQSPRYKVTKRGQDVALRCDPISGHVSLYWYRQALGQGPEFLTYFNYEAQQDKSGLPNDRFSAERPEGSISTLTIQRTEQRDSAMYRCASSLRGGDNSPLHFGNGTRLTVT.

This rearrangement joins TRBV18 to TRBJ2-7; 7 bases line up with TRBD1. J was trimmed by 3 bases and V by 6 bases; bases with no gene match: 11. CDR1 is KGHSH, CDR2 LQKENI, per germline. This CDR3 has 15 residues. DNA of the CDR3: TGTGCCAGCTCCGTCCGACAGGGACAGAACTACGAGCAGTACTTC. It codes for CASSVRQGQNYEQYF.

J is TRBJ1-4 and V is TRBV5-1, with a weak D call TRBD1 (5 bases). Germline V gene data show CDR1 as SGHRS and CDR2 as YFSETQ. This CDR3 comprises 15 residues. V was shortened by 0 bases and J by 4 bases, with 10 bases between the two germline ends. DNA for the CDR3: TGCGCCAGCAGCTTGGAATCAGGGATTAATGAAAAACTGTTTTTT. Its translation is CASSLESGINEKLFF. Based on the CDR3 plus reference TRBV5-1 and TRBJ1-4, the full variable domain is KAGVTQTPRYLIKTRGQQVTLSCSPISGHRSVSWYQQTPGQGLQFLFEYFSETQRNKGNFPGRFSGRQFSNSRSEMNVSTLELGDSALYLCASSLESGINEKLFFGSGTQLSVL.

This chain links TRBV3-1 (or the pseudogene TRBV3-2) with TRBJ2-5; D is unclear. In germline, CDR1 is LGHDT, CDR2 YNNKEL (reference sequence). V was trimmed by 1 base and J by 5 bases, leaving 8 bases between them. The CDR3 spans 13 residues. CDR3 sequence reads: CASSQVSPETQYF. In DNA, the CDR3 is TGTGCCAGCAGCCAAGTCAGTCCGGAGACCCAGTACTTC.

The chain links TRBV25-1 to TRBJ2-3; TRBD2 matches at 7 bases. The CDR3 has 16 residues. Per the germline V gene, CDR1 is MGHDK and CDR2 is SYGVNS. Trimming took 0 bases from V and 3 from J; bases not matched to a gene: 6. Written as DNA, the CDR3 is TGTGCCAGCAGTGAATACAGGACGGGGGGAACAGATACGCAGTATTTT. Its translation: CASSEYRTGGTDTQYF.

Notes on this clone: The same CDR3 can be traced to other DNA sequences in this sample. The CDR3 DNA follows: TGTGCCAGTAGTATGGGACAGTTGAACACTGAAGCTTTCTTT. Translation: CASSMGQLNTEAFF. V gene TRBV19 combines with J gene TRBJ1-1; 7 positions match TRBD1. The CDR3 totals 14 residues. The germline V gene has CDR1 LNHDA and CDR2 SQIVND (reference sequence). With V trimmed by 3 bases and J by 0 bases, 1 base remained unmatched.

This clone was detected a few times. The chain employs TRBV30 and TRBJ1-2; D gene unclear. The CDR3 is 12 residues long. Per the germline V gene, CDR1 is GTSNPN and CDR2 is SVGIG (reference sequence). The V end lost 4 bases, the J end lost 7 bases, and 13 bases lay between the germline ends. The DNA of the CDR3 is TGTGCCTGGACCCGACCAGCGGGTGGCTACACCTTC. Translating it yields CAWTRPAGGYTF.

The J gene is TRBJ2-2, the V gene TRBV5-1, with D perhaps TRBD2 (5 bases). This CDR3 comprises 12 residues. Germline CDR1 SGHRS, CDR2 YFSETQ. V lost 7 bases, J lost 4 bases, and 8 bases lay in between. Here the CDR3 DNA reads TGCGCCAGCCTAGGACTCACCGGGGAGCTGTTTTTT. It encodes CASLGLTGELFF.

The gene calls are TRBV19 and TRBJ1-6; D gene ambiguous. There are 14 residues in the CDR3. Germline V gene sequence: CDR1 LNHDA, CDR2 SQIVND (reference sequence). V lost 5 bases to trimming and J lost 2 bases, with 7 bases between them. For the CDR3, the DNA is TGTGCCAGTAGTGGGCAAGCCTATAATTCACCCCTCCACTTT. Amino acid sequence: CASSGQAYNSPLHF.

V and J are TRBV6-1 and TRBJ2-5; possibly TRBD2 for D (5 bases). Trimming removed 3 bases at V and 9 bases at J, with 14 bases between. CDR1 MNHNS and CDR2 SASEGT come from the germline V gene. This CDR3 comprises 13 residues. The CDR3 region is CASSESSVEAQYF. The CDR3 DNA sequence: TGTGCCAGCAGTGAGTCCTCAGTGGAGGCCCAGTACTTC.

CDR3 in amino acids: CASSSGLGGDTQYF. The CDR3, as DNA: TGTGCCAGCAGCTCCGGACTAGGAGGAGATACGCAGTATTTT. The rearrangement joins TRBV6-6 to TRBJ2-3; 7 nucleotides match TRBD2. Germline V gene sequence: CDR1 MNHNY, CDR2 SVGAGI (reference sequence). After removal of 6 bases from V and 5 bases from J, the junction contained 8 bases not matched to a gene. The CDR3 has 14 amino acids.

This clone was seen a single time. The chain recombines TRBV6-5 with TRBJ1-5, with D unclear. CDR1 and CDR2 (germline): MNHEY, SVGAGI. V lost 6 bases and J lost 7, with 10 bases in between. The CDR3 length is 12 residues. CDR3 coding DNA: TGTGCCAGCAGAACTCCACGGCAGCCCCAGCATTTT. Protein: CASRTPRQPQHF.

V and J are TRBV5-6 and TRBJ1-6; D unresolved. Germline CDR1 and CDR2: SGHDT and YYEEEE. V was pared by 1 base and J by 13 bases, with 15 bases between. This CDR3 spans 14 amino acids. The CDR3 bases are TGTGCCAGCAGCTTGAGCGTGTCTTCCCATCCCCTCCACTTT. Translated, it gives CASSLSVSSHPLHF.

This rearrangement joins TRBV11-2 to TRBJ1-6, with TRBD1 as a possible D gene (5 bases). This CDR3 is built from 14 residues. V was shortened by 2 bases and J by 10 bases, with 12 bases between the two germline ends. Looked up from germline, CDR1 is SGHAT and CDR2 is FQNNGV. The CDR3 protein is CASSLTQGDSPLHF. The CDR3 DNA sequence: TGTGCCAGCAGCTTAACCCAGGGCGACTCACCCCTCCACTTT.

V and J are TRBV19 and TRBJ2-7; 8 bases line up with TRBD1. The V gene end was trimmed by 5 bases and the J gene end by 9 bases; junction bases not matched to a gene: 15. The CDR3 has 15 amino acids. Germline CDR1 and CDR2: LNHDA and SQIVND (reference sequence). CDR3 region: CASSARDRRAGGQYF. CDR3 sequence (DNA): TGTGCCAGTAGTGCCCGGGACAGGCGGGCCGGAGGGCAGTACTTC.

The CDR3 coding sequence is TGTGCCAGCAAAGATCAGGGGGATGAGCAGTTCTTC. Its protein is CASKDQGDEQFF. The chain employs TRBV6-6 and TRBJ2-1; 7 nucleotides line up with TRBD1. The CDR3 extends over 12 amino acids. Germline V lookup: CDR1 MNHNY, CDR2 SVGAGI (reference sequence). The junction had 5 bases not matched to a gene; V was cut back by 7 bases and J by 8 bases.

Concerning this clone: Distinct nucleotide sequences in the sample also encode this CDR3. This chain uses TRBV9 with TRBJ2-7; 10 positions agree with TRBD2. Looked up from germline, CDR1 is SGDLS and CDR2 is YYNGEE. The V segment lost 4 bases and the J segment 0 bases; nucleotides outside the gene matches: 4. This CDR3 region has 15 residues. Here the CDR3 DNA reads TGTGCCAGCAGCCCGGGACTAGCGAGCTCCTACGAGCAGTACTTC. This sequence encodes CASSPGLASSYEQYF.

The V and J genes are TRBV6-5 and TRBJ1-5; D unclear. V lost 6 bases and J 0 bases, leaving 9 bases between the germline ends. Germline CDR1 reads MNHEY; CDR2 reads SVGAGI. This CDR3 is built from 14 residues. CDR3 coding DNA: TGTGCCAGCAGAGCGGGATTTAGCAATCAGCCCCAGCATTTT. Translating it yields CASRAGFSNQPQHF.

The rearrangement uses TRBV28 and TRBJ2-1; TRBD1 agrees at 8 bases. Trimming removed 6 bases from V and 7 bases from J; junction bases left unmatched: 17. The germline V gene has CDR1 MDHEN and CDR2 SYDVKM. The CDR3 runs 17 residues. The CDR3 region is CASSSPGAGGLRNEQFF. DNA of the CDR3: TGTGCCAGCAGCTCTCCGGGGGCAGGGGGCCTGAGGAATGAGCAGTTCTTC.

J is TRBJ1-2 and V is TRBV29-1; TRBD1 matches at 7 bases. J gave up 6 bases and V 3 bases, and 7 bases lay outside the gene matches. CDR1 and CDR2 from the germline V gene are SQVTM and ANQGSEA. The CDR3 is made up of 13 amino acids. The CDR3 region has the DNA TGCAGCGTTGACGAAGGGGGCAGCCATGGCTACACCTTC. It translates to CSVDEGGSHGYTF.

The rearrangement links TRBV11-2 to TRBJ1-1, with 8 bases fitting TRBD1. The CDR3 runs 15 residues. Germline CDR1 and CDR2: SGHAT and FQNNGV. J gave up 4 bases and V 5 bases, and 9 bases lay outside the gene matches. CDR3 amino acids: CASSVIGTGSTEAFF. CDR3 sequence (DNA): TGTGCCAGCAGCGTTATAGGGACAGGTAGCACTGAAGCTTTCTTT.

The J gene is TRBJ1-2, the V gene TRBV18; possibly TRBD1 for D (6 bases). Trimming pared 2 bases from V and 1 base from J, leaving 17 bases between. The CDR3 contains 17 residues. From germline, CDR1 is KGHSH and CDR2 LQKENI. CDR3 coding DNA: TGTGCCAGCTCACCAAGCTTTCTGGCAGGGGTTAACTATGGCTACACCTTC. Amino acid sequence: CASSPSFLAGVNYGYTF.

This clone was detected a few times. V is TRBV5-1 and J is TRBJ1-1; D remains unclear. V gave up 1 base and J gave up 5 bases, with 9 bases separating them. The CDR3 runs to 13 residues. The germline V gene encodes CDR1 SGHRS and CDR2 YFSETQ. The CDR3 coding sequence is TGCGCCAGCAGCTTGTTTGAGGGAACTGAAGCTTTCTTT. Amino acids: CASSLFEGTEAFF. The full variable domain, its missing parts supplied by reference TRBV5-1 and TRBJ1-1, is KAGVTQTPRYLIKTRGQQVTLSCSPISGHRSVSWYQQTPGQGLQFLFEYFSETQRNKGNFPGRFSGRQFSNSRSEMNVSTLELGDSALYLCASSLFEGTEAFFGQGTRLTVV.